Each of the 29 T cell receptor beta chains below was sequenced from the same sample in a study of cytomegalovirus exposure and HLA in healthy donors. PCR amplification relied on 60 Vbeta primers (plus 13 Jbeta primers). TCRdb keeps only in-frame clones here, not all; method: immunoSEQ multiplex PCR. The sample shows about 160,000 clones, around 83% of them seen only once. The specimen sequenced was PBMCs. The receptors originated from a man between 18 and 35 years old in good health and CMV-seropositive.

The chain has TRBV5-5 and TRBJ1-1, with D possibly being TRBD1 (5 bases). Germline V lookup: CDR1 SGHKS, CDR2 YYEKEE (reference sequence). The CDR3 extends over 15 amino acids. With 1 base removed from V and 3 bases from J, the gap between germline ends came to 13 bases. CDR3 loop: CASSLLVREYTEAFF. In DNA form, the CDR3 reads TGTGCCAGCAGCTTGTTAGTCAGGGAATACACTGAAGCTTTCTTT.

CDR3 bases: TGCAGCGTTGAGGGGACAGGGGGTAACTATGGCTACACCTTC. Protein: CSVEGTGGNYGYTF. The rearrangement links TRBV29-1 to TRBJ1-2; 11 bases map to TRBD1. V was pared by 3 bases and J by 1 base, with 1 base of the junction left unmatched. Germline CDR1 and CDR2: SQVTM and ANQGSEA. The CDR3 is 14 amino acids. Full variable domain (outside the CDR3, taken from reference TRBV29-1 and TRBJ1-2): SAVISQKPSRDICQRGTSLTIQCQVDSQVTMMFWYRQQPGQSLTLIATANQGSEATYESGFVIDKFPISRPNLTFSTLTVSNMSPEDSSIYLCSVEGTGGNYGYTFGSGTRLTVV.

The V call is TRBV5-1, the J call TRBJ1-2; D is unresolved. In germline, CDR1 is SGHRS, CDR2 YFSETQ. CDR3 size: 14 residues. V lost 1 base and J lost 0, with 7 bases in between. The CDR3 sequence is CASSLNTANYGYTF. DNA for the CDR3: TGCGCCAGCAGCTTGAACACCGCTAACTATGGCTACACCTTC.

V is TRBV7-2 and J is TRBJ1-5; 7 nucleotides line up with TRBD1. V lost 7 bases to trimming and J lost 1 base; unmatched junction nucleotides: 7. Germline CDR1 SGHTA, CDR2 FQGNSA. The CDR3 length is 15 residues. Here the CDR3 DNA reads TGTGCCAGCAAGACAGGGATTCTGAGCAATCAGCCCCAGCATTTT. Its protein product is CASKTGILSNQPQHF.

The chain recombines TRBV18 with TRBJ2-1, with 8 bases matching TRBD1. The CDR3 is 15 amino acids. Trimming removed 6 bases from V and 5 bases from J; junction bases left unmatched: 9. Germline V CDR1 and CDR2: KGHSH, LQKENI. This chain's CDR3 is CASSPDRGSNNEQFF. Here the CDR3 DNA reads TGTGCCAGCTCGCCCGACAGGGGCTCAAACAATGAGCAGTTCTTC.

V is TRBV7-9 and J is TRBJ2-1; a possible D gene is TRBD1 (6 bases). This CDR3 is 16 amino acids long. Germline lookup yields CDR1 SEHNR and CDR2 FQNEAQ (reference sequence). The V end lost 4 bases, the J end lost 7 bases, and 20 bases lay between the germline ends. In DNA, the CDR3 is TGTGCCAGCAGCTCTCCCGGGTGGGACAAGGCTAATGAGCAGTTCTTC. This encodes CASSSPGWDKANEQFF.

The CDR3 bases are TGTGCCACAAAAGCAGGGGATAGCAATCAGCCCCAGCATTTT. Its translation: CATKAGDSNQPQHF. The rearrangement links TRBV5-3 to TRBJ1-5; D is possibly TRBD1 (6 bases). TRBV5-3 is known as an ORF, though its function is uncertain. This CDR3 spans 14 amino acids. Between the trimmed V and J ends, which lost 9 bases and 0 bases, there was a span of 13 bases.

This clone has a handful of counts. The V call is TRBV4-2, the J call TRBJ1-2; 7 nucleotides align to TRBD1. Germline V gives CDR1 LGHNA, CDR2 YNFKEQ. The V gene end was trimmed by 3 bases and the J gene end by 6 bases; junction bases not matched to a gene: 7. The CDR3 is made up of 14 amino acids. CDR3 sequence: CASSQAGGRDGYTF. The CDR3 nucleotides are TGTGCCAGCAGCCAGGCAGGGGGGCGGGATGGCTACACCTTC.

This sequence joins TRBV11-1 and TRBJ2-7; 7 positions agree with TRBD1. Germline V gene lookup returns CDR1 SGHAT and CDR2 FQDESV (reference sequence). Unmatched junction bases numbered 10, after V lost 5 bases and J lost 0 bases. This CDR3 spans 16 amino acids. The CDR3: CASSLLGTAVSYEQYF. As DNA, the CDR3 is TGTGCCAGCAGCCTACTCGGGACAGCAGTCTCCTACGAGCAGTACTTC.

The rearrangement links TRBV29-1 to TRBJ2-1; 8 bases agree with TRBD1. The ends lost 8 bases at V and 7 bases at J; junction bases unmatched: 13. This CDR3 is built from 14 residues. Germline lookup yields CDR1 SQVTM and CDR2 ANQGSEA. CDR3 residues: CSSLGTGFRNEQFF. The CDR3 DNA reads as TGCAGCTCTCTTGGGACAGGATTTAGGAATGAGCAGTTCTTC.

This clone was detected only a few times. This chain links TRBV7-2 with TRBJ1-2; D unresolved. The V end lost 1 base, the J end lost 7 bases, and 10 bases lay between the germline ends. Germline V gives CDR1 SGHTA, CDR2 FQGNSA. CDR3 length: 13 residues. The CDR3 nucleotides are TGTGCCAGCAGCTTAGTGGACCGGGGTGGCTACACCTTC. Protein: CASSLVDRGGYTF.

This chain connects TRBV7-6 to TRBJ2-1; D perhaps matches TRBD1 (6 bases). The CDR3 has 20 amino acids. V lost 1 base to trimming and J lost 0 bases, with 22 bases between them. Germline assignment: CDR1 SGHVS and CDR2 FNYEAQ. CDR3 protein: CASSLEPQTRGRPSYNEQFF. The CDR3 DNA reads as TGTGCCAGCAGCTTAGAACCCCAAACCAGGGGCCGCCCCTCCTACAATGAGCAGTTCTTC.

The chain links TRBV6-1 to TRBJ1-4; D might be TRBD1 (6 bases). The CDR3 consists of 16 residues. Between the trimmed V and J ends, which lost 2 bases and 1 base, there was a span of 11 bases. CDR1 is MNHNS, CDR2 SASEGT, per germline. DNA of the CDR3: TGTGCCAGCAGTGAACAACAGGGATTAACTAATGAAAAACTGTTTTTT. Protein: CASSEQQGLTNEKLFF.

As regards this clone: Germline and junction disagree at one end, which may indicate a read error. The chain recombines TRBV7-8 with TRBJ2-6; maybe TRBD1 (6 bases). This CDR3 contains 16 residues. The germline gives CDR1 SGHVS, CDR2 FQNEAQ. CDR3 sequence reads: CASSLVHWTEANGLTF. CDR3 nucleotides: TGTGCCAGCAGCTTAGTCCACTGGACAGAAGCCAACGGCCTGACTTTC.

The chain uses TRBV29-1 and TRBJ2-3; D perhaps matches TRBD1 (5 bases). V gave up 5 bases and J gave up 1 base, with 10 bases separating them. CDR1 is SQVTM and CDR2 is ANQGSEA in the germline V gene. CDR3 length equals 13 residues. The CDR3 is CSVWGRGTDTQYF. The CDR3 DNA sequence: TGCAGCGTTTGGGGCCGAGGCACAGATACGCAGTATTTT.

This sequence joins TRBV7-9 and TRBJ2-7; tentative D call: TRBD2 (6 bases). CDR1 and CDR2 from the germline V gene are SEHNR and FQNEAQ (reference sequence). The CDR3 is made up of 13 amino acids. V was trimmed by 8 bases and J by 2 bases, leaving 13 bases between them. The CDR3 loop is CASQGLTTYEQYF. The CDR3 DNA is TGTGCCAGCCAGGGACTCACAACCTACGAGCAGTACTTC.

This clone was picked up one time. This chain links TRBV2 with TRBJ2-2; 8 nucleotides agree with TRBD2. Trimming cost V 5 bases and J 0 bases; bases outside gene matches: 5. From germline, CDR1 is SNHLY and CDR2 FYNNEI. The CDR3 is 16 residues long. The CDR3 DNA sequence: TGTGCCAGCAGTCCGGTAGCGGGAACGAACACCGGGGAGCTGTTTTTT. Its protein is CASSPVAGTNTGELFF.

The chain recombines TRBV5-6 with TRBJ1-3; D is uncertain. CDR3 size: 15 residues. The germline CDR1 and CDR2 sequences are SGHDT and YYEEEE. The germline V and J ends were trimmed by 0 bases and 0 bases, with 7 bases remaining between them. The CDR3, as DNA: TGTGCCAGCAGCTTGGGAGGATTCTCTGGAAACACCATATATTTT. Translation gives CASSLGGFSGNTIYF.

The genes are TRBV18 and TRBJ1-5; TRBD1 is a possible D gene (5 bases). The CDR3 extends over 15 amino acids. In germline, CDR1 is KGHSH, CDR2 LQKENI. The germline V and J ends were trimmed by 3 bases and 6 bases, with 15 bases remaining between them. The CDR3 bases are TGTGCCAGCTCACCCCAGGGTATGTTACCTCAGCCCCAGCATTTT. Translating it yields CASSPQGMLPQPQHF. Using reference TRBV18 and TRBJ1-5 for the parts outside the CDR3, the full variable domain is NAGVMQNPRHLVRRRGQEARLRCSPMKGHSHVYWYRQLPEEGLKFMVYLQKENIIDESGMPKERFSAEFPKEGPSILRIQQVVRGDSAAYFCASSPQGMLPQPQHFGDGTRLSIL.

The chain combines TRBV10-1 with TRBJ1-2, with TRBD1 as a possible D gene (5 bases). CDR3 length equals 13 residues. V lost 5 bases and J 4 bases, leaving 11 bases between the germline ends. Germline lookup yields CDR1 WNHNN and CDR2 SYGVQD (reference sequence). In DNA, the CDR3 is TGCGCCAGCAGTCAAAACACAGGCTATGGCTACACCTTC. Its protein product is CASSQNTGYGYTF.

This clone appeared once. The rearrangement links TRBV5-4 to TRBJ2-2, with a possible D match to TRBD1 (5 bases). CDR1 and CDR2 from the germline V gene are SGHNT and YYREEE (reference sequence). This CDR3 spans 16 amino acids. V lost 2 bases to trimming and J lost 8 bases, with 19 bases between them. The chain's CDR3 is CASSLKGSIISGELFF. The DNA of the CDR3 is TGTGCCAGCAGCTTAAAGGGGTCCATAATTTCTGGGGAGCTGTTTTTT.

The V call is TRBV4-2, the J call TRBJ2-7; 11 nucleotides line up with TRBD1. Germline V gene data show CDR1 as LGHNA and CDR2 as YNFKEQ. V was clipped by 3 bases and J by 7 bases; unmatched bases: 11. The CDR3 has 16 residues. The CDR3 is CASSQAQGQGAWEQYF. CDR3 DNA sequence: TGTGCCAGCAGCCAGGCCCAAGGACAGGGGGCCTGGGAGCAGTACTTC.

V usage is TRBV2 and J usage is TRBJ2-1, with D perhaps TRBD2 (7 bases). CDR1 is SNHLY and CDR2 is FYNNEI in the germline V gene. The CDR3 is made up of 15 amino acids. The germline V and J ends were trimmed by 2 bases and 5 bases, with 13 bases remaining between them. CDR3: CASSEWGGRDNEQFF. In DNA form, the CDR3 reads TGTGCCAGCAGTGAATGGGGGGGCAGGGACAATGAGCAGTTCTTC.

CDR3 loop: CASTPRGPGGTNEKLFF. The CDR3 DNA follows: TGTGCCAGCACCCCGCGGGGGCCAGGTGGAACTAATGAAAAACTGTTTTTT. The chain employs TRBV2 and TRBJ1-4; tentatively, D is TRBD1 (6 bases). Germline V gene sequence: CDR1 SNHLY, CDR2 FYNNEI. V gave up 7 bases and J gave up 1 base, with 19 bases separating them. This CDR3 contains 17 residues. The complete variable domain, with remaining parts taken from reference TRBV2 and TRBJ1-4, reads EPEVTQTPSHQVTQMGQEVILRCVPISNHLYFYWYRQILGQKVEFLVSFYNNEISEKSEIFDDQFSVERPDGSNFTLKIRSTKLEDSAMYFCASTPRGPGGTNEKLFFGSGTQLSVL.

This clone was seen more than once but under ten times. V is TRBV6-5 and J is TRBJ2-5, with D maybe TRBD1 (6 bases). Trimming pared 5 bases from V and 1 base from J, leaving 14 bases between. Germline CDR1 and CDR2: MNHEY and SVGAGI. The CDR3 runs 15 residues. The CDR3 loop reads CASSPNQGFQETQYF. As DNA, the CDR3 is TGTGCCAGCAGTCCCAACCAGGGGTTCCAAGAGACCCAGTACTTC.

The V and J genes are TRBV5-6 and TRBJ2-7; a possible D gene is TRBD2 (5 bases). The V gene lost 1 base and the J gene lost 5 bases, with 13 bases spanning the gap. The CDR3 is 14 amino acids. The V gene's germline CDR1 is SGHDT and CDR2 YYEEEE. The CDR3 spells CASSLYGVRNEQYF. CDR3 DNA sequence: TGTGCCAGCAGCTTGTACGGGGTGAGGAACGAGCAGTACTTC.

The V call is TRBV5-1, the J call TRBJ1-2; no reliable D call. Per germline, CDR1 SGHRS and CDR2 YFSETQ. The CDR3 is 15 residues long. Trimming pared 0 bases from V and 6 bases from J, leaving 15 bases between. The CDR3 spells CASSLAISGRDGYTF. CDR3 bases: TGCGCCAGCAGCTTGGCCATCAGTGGGAGGGATGGCTACACCTTC.

In this sample, this clone turned up once. This rearrangement joins TRBV7-2 to TRBJ2-1; D is possibly TRBD2 (6 bases). The CDR3 has 13 amino acids. Germline values: CDR1 SGHTA, CDR2 FQGNSA. Trimming took off 5 bases at V and 9 bases at J, with 14 bases between the two ends. The CDR3 sequence: CASSRDSTSEQFF. DNA for the CDR3: TGTGCCAGCAGCCGGGACTCTACTTCTGAGCAGTTCTTC. Full variable domain (outside the CDR3, taken from reference TRBV7-2 and TRBJ2-1): GAGVSQSPSNKVTEKGKDVELRCDPISGHTALYWYRQSLGQGLEFLIYFQGNSAPDKSGLPSDRFSAERTGGSVSTLTIQRTQQEDSAVYLCASSRDSTSEQFFGPGTRLTVL.

A single count supports this clone. The chain carries TRBV30 and TRBJ1-3; D is perhaps TRBD1 (6 bases). CDR3 size: 13 residues. Between the trimmed V and J ends, which lost 5 bases and 2 bases, there was a span of 10 bases. The germline CDR1 and CDR2 sequences are GTSNPN and SVGIG (reference sequence). CDR3 in DNA: TGTGCCTGGCGAAAGGGGGCTGGAAACACCATATATTTT. The encoded protein is CAWRKGAGNTIYF.